A selection of T cell receptor beta chains follows, all from one sample in a study of blood T cell repertoires in COVID-19. The data were produced by immunoSEQ multiplex PCR, yet TCRdb's version contains in-frame clones alone and is incomplete. The table includes roughly 200,000 clones, about 80% detected once. The sample comprised peripheral blood. The receptors were gathered from a man in his fifties or sixties with active or convalescent COVID-19. Both conserved end residues are part of each CDR3. A D gene is named only where the DNA matches it firmly. Size is stated for part of the rows, as once, few or many counts, or as a class when the clone is expanded.

>-|TRBV5-4|TRBJ1-2|-
CASSLAGRVNYGYTF
TGTGCCAGCAGCCTGGCGGGCAGGGTAAACTATGGCTACACCTTC
>-|TRBV28|TRBJ2-7|-
CASSFRWGGQGEQYF
TGTGCCAGCAGTTTCAGGTGGGGGGGCCAAGGCGAGCAGTACTTC
>-|TRBV11-2|TRBJ2-3|TRBD2
CASSLTGGPADTQYF
TGTGCCAGCAGCTTAACGGGGGGGCCAGCAGATACGCAGTATTTT
>-|TRBV7-9|TRBJ2-5|TRBD2
CASNTGLAGQETQYF
TGTGCCAGCAATACCGGACTAGCGGGGCAAGAGACCCAGTACTTC
>-|TRBV18|TRBJ2-7|-
CASSPLFGQIYEQYF
TGTGCCAGCTCACCACTCTTCGGACAGATCTACGAGCAGTACTTC
>-|TRBV7-9|TRBJ1-2|TRBD1
CASSDRGRSYGYTF
TGTGCCAGCAGCGACAGGGGGCGCAGCTATGGCTACACCTTC
>-|TRBV27|TRBJ2-7|-
CASSLSGGRILRYEQYF
TGTGCCAGCAGTTTATCTGGAGGGCGCATTTTAAGGTACGAGCAGTACTTC
>-|TRBV7-9|TRBJ1-5|TRBD1
CASSYGGQGVNQPQHF
TGTGCCAGCAGCTACGGGGGACAGGGAGTCAATCAGCCCCAGCATTTT
>-|TRBV7-9|TRBJ2-2|TRBD1
CASSRPGTGNTGELFF
TGTGCCAGCAGCAGACCCGGGACAGGGAACACCGGGGAGCTGTTTTTT
>-|TRBV2|TRBJ1-5|TRBD1
CASSEDFRGLSNQPQHF
TGTGCCAGCAGTGAAGACTTCAGGGGGCTTAGCAATCAGCCCCAGCATTTT
>once|TRBV18|TRBJ2-2|TRBD2
CASSPVLGAGGLNANTGELFF
TGTGCCAGCTCACCCGTACTCGGTGCGGGGGGCCTTAATGCGAACACCGGGGAGCTGTTTTTT
>once|TRBV7-6|TRBJ1-1|-
CASSLALGGNTEAFF
TGTGCCAGCAGCTTAGCGCTAGGGGGGAACACTGAAGCTTTCTTT
>-|TRBV5-1|TRBJ1-2|TRBD1
CASSLQPGQNYGYTF
TGCGCCAGCAGCTTGCAACCGGGACAGAACTATGGCTACACCTTC
>-|TRBV5-1|TRBJ2-1|-
CASSRAMVGRNNEQFF
TGCGCCAGCAGCCGCGCGATGGTAGGGAGGAACAATGAGCAGTTCTTC
>-|TRBV19|TRBJ1-2|-
CASSRASNYGYTF
TGTGCCAGTAGTAGGGCCTCTAACTATGGCTACACCTTC
>once|TRBV7-3|TRBJ2-3|TRBD2
CASSQSGGATDTQYF
TGTGCCAGCAGCCAAAGCGGGGGGGCCACAGATACGCAGTATTTT
>once|TRBV5-8|TRBJ1-2|-
CASSFRTKGRGGSYGYTF
TGTGCCAGCAGCTTCAGAACGAAAGGCAGGGGTGGAAGCTATGGCTACACCTTC
>-|TRBV5-1|TRBJ2-1|TRBD1
CASSLAGQGYNEQFF
TGCGCCAGCAGCTTGGCTGGACAGGGATACAATGAGCAGTTCTTC
>-|TRBV18|TRBJ2-3|TRBD2
CASSPVAGRGTDTQYF
TGTGCCAGCTCACCAGTAGCGGGGAGGGGCACAGATACGCAGTATTTT
>-|TRBV5-4|TRBJ2-2|-
CASSLAHFTGELFF
TGTGCCAGCAGCTTGGCGCACTTCACCGGGGAGCTGTTTTTT
>-|TRBV19|TRBJ2-3|-
CASSIAPTADTQYF
TGTGCCAGTAGTATCGCCCCTACCGCAGATACGCAGTATTTT
>-|TRBV15|TRBJ2-5|TRBD1
CATSRDRQGPETQYF
TGTGCCACCAGCAGAGATCGACAGGGGCCAGAGACCCAGTACTTC
>-|TRBV30|TRBJ1-4|-
CAWSAFSGGSNEKLFF
TGTGCCTGGAGTGCGTTTTCGGGGGGATCTAATGAAAAACTGTTTTTT
>-|TRBV7-9|TRBJ2-1|-
CASSSFGTYNEQFF
TGTGCCAGCAGCTCCTTCGGGACTTACAATGAGCAGTTCTTC
>-|TRBV7-6|TRBJ2-5|TRBD2
CASSPWGVAGVQETQYF
TGTGCCAGCAGCCCCTGGGGGGTAGCGGGGGTACAAGAGACCCAGTACTTC
>-|TRBV25-1|TRBJ1-4|TRBD1
CASAQPQGGIEKLFF
TGTGCCAGCGCGCAACCACAGGGGGGGATTGAAAAACTGTTTTTT